This TCR beta chain derives from a study of technical replicates of blood from a few donors. Data came from immunoSEQ multiplex PCR; TCRdb stores just in-frame clones and leaves some out. This sample has tens of thousands of clones; around 93% occur once, and the top ten carry less than 0.3%. Germline assignment: CDR1 MDHEN and CDR2 SYDVKM. V dropped 7 bases and J dropped 7 bases, with 20 bases sitting between them. The CDR3 is 14 residues long. The clonotype comes from a human donor in good health. The specimen was T cells isolated from PBMCs. The chain employs TRBV28 and TRBJ2-7; D gene unclear. The CDR3 bases are TGTGCCAGCATCCCTAGAGGCTCCCTGGGTGAGCAGTACTTC. Protein: CASIPRGSLGEQYF.